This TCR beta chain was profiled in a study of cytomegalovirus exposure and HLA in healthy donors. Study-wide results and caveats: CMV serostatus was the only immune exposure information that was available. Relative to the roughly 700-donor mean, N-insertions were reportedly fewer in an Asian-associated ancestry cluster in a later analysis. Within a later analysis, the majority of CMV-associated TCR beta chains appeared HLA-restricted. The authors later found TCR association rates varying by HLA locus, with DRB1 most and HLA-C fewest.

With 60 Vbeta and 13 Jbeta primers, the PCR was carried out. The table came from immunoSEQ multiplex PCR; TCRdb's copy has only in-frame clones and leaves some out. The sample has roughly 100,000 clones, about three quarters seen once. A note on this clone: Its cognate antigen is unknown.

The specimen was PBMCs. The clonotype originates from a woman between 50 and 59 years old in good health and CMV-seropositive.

CDR3: CASSLGQGTDTQYF. CDR3 DNA: TGTGCCAGCAGCTTGGGACAGGGAACAGATACGCAGTATTTT. The rearrangement uses TRBV7-9 and TRBJ2-3; TRBD1 matches at 9 bases. Trimming cost V 3 bases and J 3 bases; bases outside gene matches: 1. The CDR3 has 14 amino acids. Germline V gene lookup returns CDR1 SEHNR and CDR2 FQNEAQ (reference sequence). Full variable domain (missing parts from reference TRBV7-9 and TRBJ2-3): DTGVSQNPRHKITKRGQNVTFRCDPISEHNRLYWYRQTLGQGPEFLTYFQNEAQLEKSRLLSDRFSAERPKGSFSTLEIQRTEQGDSAMYLCASSLGQGTDTQYFGPGTRLTVL.